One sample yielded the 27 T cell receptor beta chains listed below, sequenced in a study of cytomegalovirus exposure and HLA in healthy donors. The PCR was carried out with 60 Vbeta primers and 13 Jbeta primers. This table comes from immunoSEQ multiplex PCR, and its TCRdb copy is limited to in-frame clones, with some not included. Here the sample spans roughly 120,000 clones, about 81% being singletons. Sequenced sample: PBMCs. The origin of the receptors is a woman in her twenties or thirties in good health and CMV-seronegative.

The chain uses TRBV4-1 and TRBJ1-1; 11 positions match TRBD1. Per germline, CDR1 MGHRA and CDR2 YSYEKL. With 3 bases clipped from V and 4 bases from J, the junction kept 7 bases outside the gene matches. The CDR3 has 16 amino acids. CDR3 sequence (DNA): TGCGCCAGCAGCCACGGACAGGGGGCGTGGGGCACTGAAGCTTTCTTT. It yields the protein CASSHGQGAWGTEAFF.

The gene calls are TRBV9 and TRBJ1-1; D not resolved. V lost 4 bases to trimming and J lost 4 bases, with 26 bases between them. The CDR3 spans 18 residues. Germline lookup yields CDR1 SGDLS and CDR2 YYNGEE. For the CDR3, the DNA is TGTGCCAGCAGCTCCCAATTGAGGCGGCAAGGCTTTAGCACTGAAGCTTTCTTT. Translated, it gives CASSSQLRRQGFSTEAFF.

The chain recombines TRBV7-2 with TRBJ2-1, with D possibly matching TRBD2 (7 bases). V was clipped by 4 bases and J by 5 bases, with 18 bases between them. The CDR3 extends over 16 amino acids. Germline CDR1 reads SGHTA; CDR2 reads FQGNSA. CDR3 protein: CASSSRPGGGNNEQFF. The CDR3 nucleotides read TGTGCCAGCAGCTCACGGCCGGGGGGCGGGAACAATGAGCAGTTCTTC.

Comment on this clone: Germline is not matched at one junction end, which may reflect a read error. CDR3: CASSWDRSSYEQYF. CDR3 sequence (DNA): TGTGCTAGCAGCTGGGACAGGAGCTCCTACGAGCAGTACTTC. The V and J genes are TRBV7-7 and TRBJ2-7; TRBD1 agrees at 8 bases. The CDR3 totals 14 residues. The V gene's germline CDR1 is SSHAT and CDR2 FNYEAQ (reference sequence).

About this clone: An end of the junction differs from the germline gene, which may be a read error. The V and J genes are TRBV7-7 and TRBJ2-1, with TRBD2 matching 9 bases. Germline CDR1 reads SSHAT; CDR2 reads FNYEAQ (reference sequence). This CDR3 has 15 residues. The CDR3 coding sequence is TGTGCTAGCAGCTTAGGGGCTAGCGGGGTGAATGAGCAGTTCTTC. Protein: CASSLGASGVNEQFF.

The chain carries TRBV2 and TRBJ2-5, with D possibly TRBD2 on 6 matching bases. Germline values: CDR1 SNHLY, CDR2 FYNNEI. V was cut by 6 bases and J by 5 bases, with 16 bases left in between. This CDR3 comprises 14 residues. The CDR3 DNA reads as TGTGCCAGCAGGCCAACACGGGAGAAGGAGACCCAGTACTTC. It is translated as CASRPTREKETQYF.

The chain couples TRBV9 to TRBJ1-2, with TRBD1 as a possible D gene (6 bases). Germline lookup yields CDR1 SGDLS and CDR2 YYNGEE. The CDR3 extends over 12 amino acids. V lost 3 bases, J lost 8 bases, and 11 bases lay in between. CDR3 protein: CASSGTEQGYTF. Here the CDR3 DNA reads TGTGCCAGCAGCGGGACAGAACAAGGCTACACCTTC.

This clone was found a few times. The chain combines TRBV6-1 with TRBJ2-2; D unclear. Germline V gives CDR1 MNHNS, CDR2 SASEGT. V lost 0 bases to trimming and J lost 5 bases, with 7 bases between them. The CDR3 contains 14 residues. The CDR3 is CASSEAAETGELFF. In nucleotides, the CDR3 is TGTGCCAGCAGTGAAGCGGCGGAGACCGGGGAGCTGTTTTTT.

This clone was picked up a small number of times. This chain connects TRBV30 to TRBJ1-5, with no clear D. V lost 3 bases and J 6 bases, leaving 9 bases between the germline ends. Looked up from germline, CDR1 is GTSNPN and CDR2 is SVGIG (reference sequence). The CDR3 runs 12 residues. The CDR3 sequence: CAWSTGVQPQHF. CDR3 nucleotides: TGTGCCTGGAGCACCGGGGTTCAGCCCCAGCATTTT.

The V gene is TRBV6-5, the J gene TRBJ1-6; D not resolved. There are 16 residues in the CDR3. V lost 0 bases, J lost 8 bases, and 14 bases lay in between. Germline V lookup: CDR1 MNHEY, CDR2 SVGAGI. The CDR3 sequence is CASSYSSNSVHSPLHF. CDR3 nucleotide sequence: TGTGCCAGCAGTTACTCTTCCAACTCCGTTCATTCACCCCTCCACTTT.

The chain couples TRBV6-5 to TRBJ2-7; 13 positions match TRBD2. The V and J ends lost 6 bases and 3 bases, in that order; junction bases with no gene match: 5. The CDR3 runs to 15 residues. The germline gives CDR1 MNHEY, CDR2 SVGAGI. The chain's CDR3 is CASSPTSGRLYEQYF. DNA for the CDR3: TGTGCCAGCAGCCCGACTAGCGGGAGGCTCTACGAGCAGTACTTC.

The CDR3 DNA follows: TGCAGCGTTGTCCAGGGGCAGACTGAAGCTTTCTTT. It yields the protein CSVVQGQTEAFF. The V and J genes are TRBV29-1 and TRBJ1-1; TRBD1 is a possible D gene (6 bases). CDR1 and CDR2 (germline): SQVTM, ANQGSEA. V shed 4 bases and J shed 5 bases, with 11 bases lying between them. The CDR3 loop spans 12 amino acids.

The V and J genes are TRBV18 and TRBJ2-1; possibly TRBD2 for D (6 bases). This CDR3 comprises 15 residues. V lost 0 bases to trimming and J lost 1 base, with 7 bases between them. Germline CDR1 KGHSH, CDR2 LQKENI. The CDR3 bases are TGTGCCAGCTCACCACCGGGGGGTTCCTACAATGAGCAGTTCTTC. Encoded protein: CASSPPGGSYNEQFF. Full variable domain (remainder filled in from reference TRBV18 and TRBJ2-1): NAGVMQNPRHLVRRRGQEARLRCSPMKGHSHVYWYRQLPEEGLKFMVYLQKENIIDESGMPKERFSAEFPKEGPSILRIQQVVRGDSAAYFCASSPPGGSYNEQFFGPGTRLTVL.

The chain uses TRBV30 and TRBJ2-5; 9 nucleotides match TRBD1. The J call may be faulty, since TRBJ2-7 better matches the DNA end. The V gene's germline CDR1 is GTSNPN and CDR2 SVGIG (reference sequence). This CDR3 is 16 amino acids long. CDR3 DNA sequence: TGTGCCTGGAGCGATACCGGGACAGGGTATCCCTACGAGCAGTACTTC. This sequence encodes CAWSDTGTGYPYEQYF.

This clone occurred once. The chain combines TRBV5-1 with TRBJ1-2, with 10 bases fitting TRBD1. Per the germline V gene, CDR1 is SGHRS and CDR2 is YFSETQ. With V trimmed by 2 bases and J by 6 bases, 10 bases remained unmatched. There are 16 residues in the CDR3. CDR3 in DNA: TGCGCCAGCAGCTTAGGGGGACAGGGGCCACCACATGGCTACACCTTC. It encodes CASSLGGQGPPHGYTF.

In DNA form, the CDR3 reads TGTGCCAGCAGTGTCCCGACAGGGAGGATTGAAGGACTGTTTTTT. Protein sequence: CASSVPTGRIEGLFF. The chain combines TRBV2 with TRBJ1-4, with 7 positions matching TRBD1. Germline trimming cut 4 bases from V and 13 bases from J; bases unmatched to any gene: 15. The V gene's germline CDR1 is SNHLY and CDR2 FYNNEI. The CDR3 length is 15 residues.

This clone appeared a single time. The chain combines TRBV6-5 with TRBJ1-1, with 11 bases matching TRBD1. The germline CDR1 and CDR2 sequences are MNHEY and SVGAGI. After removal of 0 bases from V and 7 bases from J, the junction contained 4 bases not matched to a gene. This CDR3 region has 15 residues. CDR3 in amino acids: CASSYSRDRGNEAFF. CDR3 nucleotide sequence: TGTGCCAGCAGTTACTCACGGGACAGGGGGAATGAAGCTTTCTTT.

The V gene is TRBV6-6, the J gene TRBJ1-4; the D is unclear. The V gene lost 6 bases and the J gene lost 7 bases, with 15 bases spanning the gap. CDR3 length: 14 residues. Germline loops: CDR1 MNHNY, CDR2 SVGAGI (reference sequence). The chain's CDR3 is CASSPTSESEKLFF. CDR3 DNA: TGTGCCAGCAGCCCAACATCCGAAAGTGAAAAACTGTTTTTT.

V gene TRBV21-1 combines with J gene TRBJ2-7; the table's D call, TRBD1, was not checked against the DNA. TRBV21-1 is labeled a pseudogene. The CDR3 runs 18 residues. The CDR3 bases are TGTGCCAGCAGCAAAGCGGGACAGGTTCCCAATCCCAATTACGAGCAGTACTTC. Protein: CASSKAGQVPNPNYEQYF.

CDR3 loop: CASSVLGRGEQYF. The CDR3 nucleotides read TGTGCCAGCAGCGTTCTGGGTCGCGGGGAGCAGTACTTC. The V call is TRBV9, the J call TRBJ2-7; weak D call: TRBD2 (5 bases). Germline CDR1 is SGDLS and CDR2 is YYNGEE. V was trimmed by 2 bases and J by 7 bases, leaving 13 bases between them. The CDR3 is 13 amino acids.

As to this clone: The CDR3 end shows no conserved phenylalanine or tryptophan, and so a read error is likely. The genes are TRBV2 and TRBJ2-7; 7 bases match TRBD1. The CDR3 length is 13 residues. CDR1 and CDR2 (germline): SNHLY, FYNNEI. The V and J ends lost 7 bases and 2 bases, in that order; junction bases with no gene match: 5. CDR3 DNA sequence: TGTGCCAGCATTGACAGGGCTGCCTACGAGCAGTACCTC. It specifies CASIDRAAYEQYL.

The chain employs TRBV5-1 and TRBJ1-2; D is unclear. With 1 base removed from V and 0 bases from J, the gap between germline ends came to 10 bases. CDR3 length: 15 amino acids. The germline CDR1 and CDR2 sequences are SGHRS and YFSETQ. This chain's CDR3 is CASSLYGAANYGYTF. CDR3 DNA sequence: TGCGCCAGCAGCTTGTACGGAGCAGCTAACTATGGCTACACCTTC.

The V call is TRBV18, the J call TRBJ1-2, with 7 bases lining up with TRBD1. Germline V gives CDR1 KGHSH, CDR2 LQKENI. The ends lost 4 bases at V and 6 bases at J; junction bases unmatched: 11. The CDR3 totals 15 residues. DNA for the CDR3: TGTGCCAGCTCACTACTTAATACAGGGGAGAATGGCTACACCTTC. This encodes CASSLLNTGENGYTF.

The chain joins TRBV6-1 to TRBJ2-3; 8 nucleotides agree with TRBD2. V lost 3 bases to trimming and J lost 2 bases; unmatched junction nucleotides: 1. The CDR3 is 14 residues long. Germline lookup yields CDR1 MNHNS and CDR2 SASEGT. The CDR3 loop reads CASSERGDTDTQYF. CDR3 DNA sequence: TGTGCCAGCAGTGAGCGGGGGGACACAGATACGCAGTATTTT.

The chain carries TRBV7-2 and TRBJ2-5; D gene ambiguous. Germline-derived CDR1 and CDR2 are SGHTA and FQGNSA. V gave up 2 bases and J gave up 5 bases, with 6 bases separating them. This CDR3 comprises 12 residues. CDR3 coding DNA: TGTGCCAGCAGCTTACACGGGGAGACCCAGTACTTC. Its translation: CASSLHGETQYF. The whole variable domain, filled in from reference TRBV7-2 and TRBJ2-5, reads GAGVSQSPSNKVTEKGKDVELRCDPISGHTALYWYRQSLGQGLEFLIYFQGNSAPDKSGLPSDRFSAERTGGSVSTLTIQRTQQEDSAVYLCASSLHGETQYFGPGTRLLVL.

This chain's CDR3 is CASSIFGLGQPQHF. The CDR3 DNA sequence: TGTGCCAGTAGTATTTTCGGGTTGGGTCAGCCCCAGCATTTT. The chain uses TRBV19 and TRBJ1-5; D is ambiguous. Germline V CDR1 and CDR2: LNHDA, SQIVND (reference sequence). This CDR3 contains 14 residues. Trimming removed 3 bases at V and 6 bases at J, with 12 bases between.

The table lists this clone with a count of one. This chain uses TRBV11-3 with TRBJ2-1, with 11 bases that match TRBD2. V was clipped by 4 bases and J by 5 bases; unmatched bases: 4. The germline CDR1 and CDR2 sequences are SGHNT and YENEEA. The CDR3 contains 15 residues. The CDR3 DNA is TGTGCCAGCAGCTCCAAGGGACTAGCGGACAATGAGCAGTTCTTC. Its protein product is CASSSKGLADNEQFF. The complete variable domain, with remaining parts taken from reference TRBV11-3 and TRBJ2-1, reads EAGVVQSPRYKIIEKKQPVAFWCNPISGHNTLYWYLQNLGQGPELLIRYENEEAVDDSQLPKDRFSAERLKGVDSTLKIQPAELGDSAVYLCASSSKGLADNEQFFGPGTRLTVL.